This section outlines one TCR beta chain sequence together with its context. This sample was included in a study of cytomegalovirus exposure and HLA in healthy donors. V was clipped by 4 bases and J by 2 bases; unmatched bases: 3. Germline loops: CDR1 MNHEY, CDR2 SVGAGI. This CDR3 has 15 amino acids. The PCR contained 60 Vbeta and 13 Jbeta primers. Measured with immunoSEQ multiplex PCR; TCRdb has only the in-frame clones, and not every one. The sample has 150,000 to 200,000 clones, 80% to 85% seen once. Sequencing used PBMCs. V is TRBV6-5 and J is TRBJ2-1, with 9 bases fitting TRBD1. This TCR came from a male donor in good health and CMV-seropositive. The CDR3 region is CASSSTGGPYNEQFF. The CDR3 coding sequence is TGTGCCAGCAGTTCTACAGGGGGCCCCTACAATGAGCAGTTCTTC.